This T cell receptor beta chain was observed in a study of T-cell reconstitution after alpha-beta-depleted transplantation in children. The study's findings and limits: Reported findings indicate that, about two months after transplant, alpha-beta T cells came from several hundred expanded clones, which were derived from non-depleted graft cells. Most T-cell counts and diversity one year after the transplant came from T cells that were newly produced. The high TCRbeta diversity at day 60 in some patients came from surviving recipient T cells and thymic progenitors.

The CDR3 is made up of 15 amino acids. Trimming shortened V by 3 bases and J by 4 bases, and 13 bases separated the two germline ends. Per the germline V gene, CDR1 is SGHRS and CDR2 is YFSETQ. In this sample, this clonotype turned up many times. Its specificity is not known. The authors prepared the TCRbeta library with unique molecular identifiers. TCRdb passed the PCR reads through MiXCR, listing each CDR3 protein once. There are about 200,000 distinct CDR3 sequences in the sample; roughly 6.5% occur only once, and under 6% lies in the top ten. The TCR sequence derives from a girl under two years old with combined immunodeficiency, due to receive a stem cell transplant. This rearrangement joins TRBV5-1 to TRBJ2-2; D gene ambiguous. Sequences were derived from PBMCs, sampled before TCRalphabeta/CD19-depleted stem cell transplant. The CDR3, as DNA: TGCGCCAGCAGCTCGGGCGATCCCCGCACCGGGGAGCTGTTTTTT. Translated, it gives CASSSGDPRTGELFF.